A single sample is the source of the 25 T cell receptor beta chains below, sequenced in a study of blood T cell repertoires in COVID-19. The table came from immunoSEQ multiplex PCR; TCRdb's copy has only in-frame clones and leaves some out. The data hold around 340,000 clones, with around 90% observed a single time. The sample taken for sequencing was peripheral blood. These receptors originate from a woman aged 60 to 75 with COVID-19, enrolled during active disease.

This clone was seen just once. The chain uses TRBV28 and TRBJ1-6, with 10 bases matching TRBD1. The length of the CDR3 is 15 residues. The V gene's germline CDR1 is MDHEN and CDR2 SYDVKM. J lost 7 bases, V lost 5 bases, and 5 bases had no gene match. Here the CDR3 DNA reads TGTGCCAGCAGTGTACCGGGACAGGGGAATTCACCCCTCCACTTT. Amino acids: CASSVPGQGNSPLHF.

This clone was detected only once. This rearrangement joins TRBV7-9 to TRBJ1-2; D remains ambiguous. V was pared by 3 bases and J by 5 bases, with 16 bases between. Looked up from germline, CDR1 is SEHNR and CDR2 is FQNEAQ (reference sequence). This CDR3 comprises 15 residues. The CDR3 loop is CASSFGVVRPYGYTF. Written as DNA, the CDR3 is TGTGCCAGCAGCTTCGGAGTGGTGCGTCCATATGGCTACACCTTC.

This clone was recorded only once. The rearrangement links TRBV5-1 to TRBJ1-2; 10 bases map to TRBD1. The CDR3 totals 15 residues. Germline V lookup: CDR1 SGHRS, CDR2 YFSETQ. Trimming cost V 1 base and J 6 bases; bases outside gene matches: 6. Written as DNA, the CDR3 is TGCGCCAGCAGCTTGTCTGGGGACAGGGGTGATGGCTACACCTTC. It codes for CASSLSGDRGDGYTF.

The chain uses TRBV7-2 and TRBJ1-2; D remains unclear. CDR3 length equals 14 residues. With 6 bases removed from V and 4 bases from J, the gap between germline ends came to 15 bases. Germline V gene data show CDR1 as SGHTA and CDR2 as FQGNSA. CDR3 sequence reads: CASRPSAGLYGYTF. CDR3 DNA sequence: TGTGCCAGCAGGCCGAGTGCTGGGCTCTATGGCTACACCTTC.

This clone was detected only a few times. The V and J genes are TRBV7-9 and TRBJ1-4; TRBD1 matches 8 bases. Germline trimming cut 7 bases from V and 5 bases from J; bases unmatched to any gene: 9. This CDR3 spans 15 amino acids. The germline V gene encodes CDR1 SEHNR and CDR2 FQNEAQ (reference sequence). The CDR3: CASTGAGQANEKLFF. The CDR3 nucleotides are TGTGCCAGCACTGGGGCGGGACAGGCAAATGAAAAACTGTTTTTT. Full variable domain (remainder filled in from reference TRBV7-9 and TRBJ1-4): DTGVSQNPRHKITKRGQNVTFRCDPISEHNRLYWYRQTLGQGPEFLTYFQNEAQLEKSRLLSDRFSAERPKGSFSTLEIQRTEQGDSAMYLCASTGAGQANEKLFFGSGTQLSVL.

V and J are TRBV6-1 and TRBJ1-5, with 9 bases identical to TRBD1. Trimming at V came to 4 bases and at J to 3 bases, leaving 7 bases not matched to a gene. Germline CDR1 is MNHNS and CDR2 is SASEGT. The CDR3 contains 16 residues. The CDR3 spells CASSGPGQGVNQPQHF. CDR3 nucleotide sequence: TGTGCCAGCAGTGGCCCGGGACAGGGCGTCAATCAGCCCCAGCATTTT.

As regards this clone: Its ends do not fully match the called genes, so a read error is possible. The chain is built from TRBV27 and TRBJ2-2; maybe TRBD1 (6 bases). CDR1 and CDR2 from the germline V gene are MNHEY and SMNVEV (reference sequence). CDR3 length equals 18 residues. Here the CDR3 reads CASLIGQNPNPEHRGAVF. The DNA for the CDR3 is TGTGCCAGTTTGATAGGACAGAACCCTAACCCGGAACACCGGGGAGCTGTTTTT.

This chain's CDR3 is CASSFRGSSYNEQFF. In DNA, the CDR3 is TGTGCCAGCAGCTTCAGGGGGAGCTCCTACAATGAGCAGTTCTTC. V gene TRBV5-8 combines with J gene TRBJ2-1; 7 nucleotides line up with TRBD1. The CDR3 sequence is 15 residues long. The ends lost 2 bases at V and 0 bases at J; junction bases unmatched: 2. Germline V gene data show CDR1 as SGHTS and CDR2 as YDEGEE.

A note on this clone: This CDR3 is also generated by other DNA sequences in the sample. The genes are TRBV18 and TRBJ1-2, with TRBD1 identical over 7 bases. This CDR3 region has 13 residues. The V gene end was trimmed by 3 bases and the J gene end by 6 bases; junction bases not matched to a gene: 4. Germline assignment: CDR1 KGHSH and CDR2 LQKENI. CDR3 nucleotides: TGTGCCAGCTCACCCCGACAGGGCGATGGCTACACCTTC. It translates to CASSPRQGDGYTF.

Comment on this clone: The sample carries other DNA sequences with the same CDR3. The chain couples TRBV6-6 to TRBJ1-2; D ambiguous. V was clipped by 2 bases and J by 12 bases, with 4 bases between them. Germline V gives CDR1 MNHNY, CDR2 SVGAGI (reference sequence). This CDR3 spans 9 amino acids. The DNA of the CDR3 is TGTGCCAGCAGTTACCCCAACACCTTC. Protein product: CASSYPNTF.

This clone was counted a single time. The V and J genes are TRBV5-1 and TRBJ1-1, with D hard to call. This CDR3 is built from 14 residues. V was cut by 0 bases and J by 1 base, with 7 bases left in between. Per germline, CDR1 SGHRS and CDR2 YFSETQ. In nucleotides, the CDR3 is TGCGCCAGCAGCTTGGGACTCAGGAACACTGAAGCTTTCTTT. This encodes CASSLGLRNTEAFF.

The chain combines TRBV19 with TRBJ1-1; D uncertain. V gave up 7 bases and J gave up 0 bases, with 9 bases separating them. Germline CDR1 and CDR2: LNHDA and SQIVND (reference sequence). This CDR3 is built from 13 residues. In DNA form, the CDR3 reads TGTGCCAGTACCTCACAGATGAACACTGAAGCTTTCTTT. It is translated as CASTSQMNTEAFF.

This clone turned up a few times. The chain couples TRBV3-1 (or the pseudogene TRBV3-2) to TRBJ1-1; 7 positions agree with TRBD1. Germline CDR1 LGHDT, CDR2 YNNKEL (reference sequence). J lost 7 bases, V lost 4 bases, and 15 bases had no gene match. The CDR3 consists of 16 residues. The CDR3 loop reads CASSPRQGRTKGEAFF. The CDR3 DNA follows: TGTGCCAGCAGCCCGCGACAGGGTAGAACAAAGGGTGAAGCTTTCTTT.

The CDR3 region has the DNA TGTGCCAGCAGCTCTGACAGGGGGGGTGGCTACACCTTC. Encoded protein: CASSSDRGGGYTF. The chain carries TRBV7-3 and TRBJ1-2, with 9 positions matching TRBD1. The CDR3 extends over 13 amino acids. V dropped 4 bases and J dropped 7; count of bases not matched to a gene: 4. The germline V gene has CDR1 SGHTA and CDR2 FQGTGA.

The chain has TRBV28 and TRBJ1-4, with D perhaps matching TRBD1 (6 bases). The CDR3 consists of 14 residues. The V gene's germline CDR1 is MDHEN and CDR2 SYDVKM. The V gene lost 7 bases and the J gene lost 4 bases, with 13 bases spanning the gap. CDR3: CASTGGLFNEKLFF. The CDR3 nucleotides are TGTGCCAGCACGGGGGGCCTATTTAATGAAAAACTGTTTTTT.

The chain uses TRBV2 and TRBJ2-7; TRBD1 is a possible D gene (5 bases). The germline CDR1 and CDR2 sequences are SNHLY and FYNNEI. The V end was cut by 2 bases, the J end by 4 bases, with 36 bases between. This CDR3 contains 22 residues. CDR3 sequence: CASSEWGFSSTNIRSSRYEQYF. CDR3 in DNA: TGTGCCAGCAGTGAATGGGGCTTTTCCAGCACGAATATTCGCTCCTCTCGATACGAGCAGTACTTC.

The chain couples TRBV21-1 to TRBJ1-4. TRBV21-1 is a documented pseudogene. CDR3 size: 16 residues. The CDR3 region has the DNA TGTGCCAGCAGCAAAGACCCTCCATACGGAGCGGAAAAACTGTTTTTT. Translated, it gives CASSKDPPYGAEKLFF.

The genes are TRBV7-9 and TRBJ1-4, with a weak D call TRBD1 (5 bases). CDR3 length: 14 amino acids. Germline assignment: CDR1 SEHNR and CDR2 FQNEAQ (reference sequence). The V end was cut by 1 base, the J end by 8 bases, with 11 bases between. The chain's CDR3 is CASSLGQPMEKLFF. The CDR3 coding sequence is TGTGCCAGCAGCTTAGGACAGCCGATGGAAAAACTGTTTTTT.

The V gene is TRBV18, the J gene TRBJ2-6, with 7 bases identical to TRBD1. The J segment lost 2 bases and the V segment lost 6 bases, leaving 7 bases of the junction unmatched. Germline V CDR1 and CDR2: KGHSH, LQKENI. The length of the CDR3 is 16 residues. CDR3 DNA: TGTGCCAGCTCGGAAAGCACAGGGGCTGGGGCCAACGTCCTGACTTTC. It translates to CASSESTGAGANVLTF.

The genes are TRBV19 and TRBJ1-5, with 8 bases that match TRBD1. The CDR3 covers 14 residues. Trimming took 5 bases from V and 2 from J; bases not matched to a gene: 2. Germline lookup yields CDR1 LNHDA and CDR2 SQIVND (reference sequence). This CDR3 reads CASSHRGGNQPQHF. The CDR3 DNA follows: TGTGCCAGTAGTCACAGGGGGGGCAATCAGCCCCAGCATTTT.

The chain recombines TRBV19 with TRBJ2-1; D uncertain. The V and J ends lost 7 bases and 6 bases respectively, with 10 bases between them. The CDR3 consists of 12 residues. Germline assignment: CDR1 LNHDA and CDR2 SQIVND (reference sequence). CDR3 sequence (DNA): TGTGCCAGTACTACCCCGCCCAATGAGCAGTTCTTC. It codes for CASTTPPNEQFF.

V and J are TRBV28 and TRBJ2-7; TRBD1 or TRBD2 may be the D gene (7 bases each). This CDR3 is built from 15 residues. With 10 bases removed from V and 3 bases from J, the gap between germline ends came to 22 bases. Germline CDR1 MDHEN, CDR2 SYDVKM. The CDR3 DNA sequence: TGTGCCACCAGGGGGGGGAGTAACTCAGACTACGAGCAGTACTTC. This translates into CATRGGSNSDYEQYF.

CDR3 region: CASTVNGNSPLHF. Written as DNA, the CDR3 is TGTGCCAGTACTGTAAACGGGAATTCACCCCTCCACTTT. This chain joins TRBV19 and TRBJ1-6; no clear D gene. Trimming pared 7 bases from V and 7 bases from J, leaving 11 bases between. Germline V gene sequence: CDR1 LNHDA, CDR2 SQIVND (reference sequence). The CDR3 consists of 13 residues. Drawing the rest from reference TRBV19 and TRBJ1-6, the complete variable domain is DGGITQSPKYLFRKEGQNVTLSCEQNLNHDAMYWYRQDPGQGLRLIYYSQIVNDFQKGDIAEGYSVSREKKESFPLTVTSAQKNPTAFYLCASTVNGNSPLHFGNGTRLTVT.

This clone was observed once. The chain is built from TRBV5-6 and TRBJ2-3, with D maybe TRBD2 (5 bases). The length of the CDR3 is 13 residues. V dropped 5 bases and J dropped 6 bases, with 13 bases sitting between them. Germline V gene sequence: CDR1 SGHDT, CDR2 YYEEEE. As DNA, the CDR3 is TGTGCCAGCAGAGGACTTAATTTGGATACGCAGTATTTT. This translates into CASRGLNLDTQYF.

The CDR3 region is CASSLPRTGGDHNSPLHF. The CDR3 DNA reads TGTGCCAGCAGTTTACCGAGGACAGGGGGCGACCATAATTCACCCCTCCACTTT. This chain uses TRBV28 with TRBJ1-6; 11 positions agree with TRBD1. The CDR3 is 18 amino acids. J gave up 5 bases and V 2 bases, and 8 bases lay outside the gene matches. Per the germline V gene, CDR1 is MDHEN and CDR2 is SYDVKM.